This T cell receptor beta chain was sequenced during a study of cytomegalovirus exposure and HLA in healthy donors. This clone appeared a single time. Donors were nominally healthy when sampled, though unrecorded immune exposures were likely. The PCR contained 60 Vbeta and 13 Jbeta primers. Sequencing was performed with immunoSEQ multiplex PCR; in TCRdb, only in-frame clones are kept and a portion is missing. The sample lists around 150,000 clones, about 80% occurring once. Per the germline V gene, CDR1 is SGHTS and CDR2 is YDEGEE. This CDR3 has 13 amino acids. V was trimmed by 2 bases and J by 5 bases, leaving 10 bases between them.

This clonotype was sampled from a man aged 35 to 55 in good health and CMV-seropositive. Sample: PBMCs. The gene calls are TRBV5-8 and TRBJ1-1, with TRBD1 as a possible D gene (6 bases). Written as DNA, the CDR3 is TGTGCCAGCAGCTTCCGGGGACATACTGAAGCTTTCTTT. Protein product: CASSFRGHTEAFF. Based on the CDR3 plus reference TRBV5-8 and TRBJ1-1, the full variable domain is EAGVTQSPTHLIKTRGQQATLRCSPISGHTSVYWYQQALGLGLQFLLWYDEGEERNRGNFPPRFSGRQFPNYSSELNVNALELEDSALYLCASSFRGHTEAFFGQGTRLTVV.